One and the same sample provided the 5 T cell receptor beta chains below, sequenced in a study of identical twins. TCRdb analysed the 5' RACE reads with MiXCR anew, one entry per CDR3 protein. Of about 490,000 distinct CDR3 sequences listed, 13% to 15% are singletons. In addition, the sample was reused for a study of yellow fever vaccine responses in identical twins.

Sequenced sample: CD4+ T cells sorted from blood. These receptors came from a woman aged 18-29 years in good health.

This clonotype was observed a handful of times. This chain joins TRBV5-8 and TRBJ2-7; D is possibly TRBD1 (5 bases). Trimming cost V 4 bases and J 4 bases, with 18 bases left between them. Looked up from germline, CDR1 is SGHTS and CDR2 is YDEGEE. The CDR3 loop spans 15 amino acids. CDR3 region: CASSPGQSEGYEQYF. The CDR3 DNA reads TGTGCCAGCAGCCCTGGACAATCAGAAGGGTACGAGCAGTACTTC.

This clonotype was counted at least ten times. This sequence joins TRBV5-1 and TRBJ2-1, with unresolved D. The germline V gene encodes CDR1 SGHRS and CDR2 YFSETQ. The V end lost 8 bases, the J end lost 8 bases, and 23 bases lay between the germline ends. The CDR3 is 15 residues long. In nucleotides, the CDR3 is TGCGCCAGTAGTAGGAAACCCCAAAATTTGGATGAGCAGTTCTTC. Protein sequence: CASSRKPQNLDEQFF.

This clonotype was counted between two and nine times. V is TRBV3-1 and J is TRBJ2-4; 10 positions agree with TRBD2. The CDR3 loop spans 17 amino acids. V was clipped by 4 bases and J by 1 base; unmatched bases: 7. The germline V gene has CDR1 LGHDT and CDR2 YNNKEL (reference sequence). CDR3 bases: TGTGCCAGCAGCCGGGCTAGCGGGGGCCTGGCCAAAAACATTCAGTACTTC. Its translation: CASSRASGGLAKNIQYF.

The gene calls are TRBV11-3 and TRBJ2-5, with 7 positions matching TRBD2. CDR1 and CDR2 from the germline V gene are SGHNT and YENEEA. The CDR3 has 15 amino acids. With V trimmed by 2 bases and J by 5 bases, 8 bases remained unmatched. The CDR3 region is CASSLSIGGSETQYF. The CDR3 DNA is TGTGCCAGCAGCTTATCCATCGGGGGGAGCGAGACCCAGTACTTC.

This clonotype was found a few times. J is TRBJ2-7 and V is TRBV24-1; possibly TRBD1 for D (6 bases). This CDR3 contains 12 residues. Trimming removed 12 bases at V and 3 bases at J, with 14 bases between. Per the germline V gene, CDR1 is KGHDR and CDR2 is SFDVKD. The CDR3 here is CAPRGGNYEQYF. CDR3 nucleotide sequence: TGTGCCCCAAGAGGGGGTAACTACGAGCAGTACTTC.